This T cell receptor (beta chain) is from a study of T cells in Graves' hyperthyroidism and ophthalmopathy. The CDR3 is 17 amino acids. The germline CDR1 and CDR2 sequences are SGHVS and FQNEAQ. With V trimmed by 3 bases and J by 9 bases, 12 bases remained unmatched. RNA transcripts were the template for amplifying TCR beta CDR3 regions. Initially, a first-round RT-PCR of the TCR CDR3 employed the HTBI primer set. MiXCR, run by TCRdb on the multiplex PCR reads, gives a single entry per CDR3 protein. The sample consists of fewer than 700,000 distinct CDR3 sequences, around 15% of them appearing once. The TCR comes from a woman in her thirties with Graves' hyperthyroidism. Sequencing was performed on blood. The rearrangement uses TRBV7-8 and TRBJ2-4; 12 nucleotides match TRBD2. CDR3 sequence (DNA): TGTGCCAGCAGCTTGGACCCCCCGACTAGCGGGAGTGGCATTCAGTACTTC. Residues: CASSLDPPTSGSGIQYF.